Below are 23 T cell receptor beta chains sequenced from a single sample in a study of T-cell reconstitution after alpha-beta-depleted transplantation in children. This sample's TCRbeta library carried unique molecular identifier barcodes. Each CDR3 protein gets one entry after TCRdb re-called the PCR reads with MiXCR. The sample lists almost 600,000 distinct CDR3 sequences; 27% were seen once. The material was PBMCs, obtained before TCRalphabeta/CD19-depleted stem cell transplant. Receptors originate from a boy in the first two years of life with Wiskott-Aldrich syndrome, due to receive a stem cell transplant.

Only one count was recorded for this clonotype. The gene calls are TRBV20-1 and TRBJ2-5; D call uncertain. Germline CDR1 and CDR2: DFQATT and SNEGSKA (reference sequence). The V gene lost 3 bases and the J gene lost 9 bases, with 11 bases spanning the gap. This CDR3 has 11 amino acids. The CDR3 DNA follows: TGCAGTGCTAGTGGTCCTATGGCCCAGTACTTC. The encoded protein is CSASGPMAQYF.

This chain links TRBV12-3 or TRBV12-4 with TRBJ2-2, with D uncertain. The germline V and J ends were trimmed by 5 bases and 5 bases, with 9 bases remaining between them. The CDR3 is 13 amino acids. In DNA form, the CDR3 reads TGTGCCAGCAGTCGTGGGGTAACCGGGGAGCTGTTTTTT. This encodes CASSRGVTGELFF.

This clonotype appeared a few times. The V gene is TRBV24-1, the J gene TRBJ2-5, with 8 bases lining up with TRBD2. The CDR3 is 14 residues long. From germline, CDR1 is KGHDR and CDR2 SFDVKD. Losses at the gene ends were 3 bases for V and 3 bases for J; bases not matched to a gene: 2. The CDR3 DNA follows: TGTGCCACCAGTGATGGACTAGCTGAAGAGACCCAGTACTTC. Translating it yields CATSDGLAEETQYF.

The rearrangement links TRBV25-1 to TRBJ2-1; 7 bases are shared with TRBD2. Losses at the gene ends were 3 bases for V and 5 bases for J; bases not matched to a gene: 13. In germline, CDR1 is MGHDK, CDR2 SYGVNS. The CDR3 is 17 residues long. Here the CDR3 DNA reads TGTGCCAGCAGTGAGCGGCCGGGACTACCAGTCCACAATGAGCAGTTCTTC. Translation gives CASSERPGLPVHNEQFF. The full variable domain, in which reference TRBV25-1 and TRBJ2-1 provide the parts outside the CDR3, is EADIYQTPRYLVIGTGKKITLECSQTMGHDKMYWYQQDPGMELHLIHYSYGVNSTEKGDLSSESTVSRIRTEHFPLTLESARPSHTSQYLCASSERPGLPVHNEQFFGPGTRLTVL.

This sequence joins TRBV9 and TRBJ2-1; 10 bases line up with TRBD2. V gave up 7 bases and J gave up 6 bases; unmatched junction bases: 4. The CDR3 is made up of 13 amino acids. CDR1 is SGDLS, CDR2 YYNGEE, per germline. This chain's CDR3 is CASASGSSNEQFF. The DNA for the CDR3 is TGTGCCAGCGCTAGCGGGAGTAGCAATGAGCAGTTCTTC.

The chain joins TRBV20-1 to TRBJ1-6; TRBD1 might be the D (6 bases). V lost 0 bases to trimming and J lost 7 bases, with 13 bases between them. Germline V gene data show CDR1 as DFQATT and CDR2 as SNEGSKA (reference sequence). This CDR3 is 15 amino acids long. The CDR3 bases are TGCAGTGCTAGAGATTTGTGGACAGTAAATTCACCCCTCCACTTT. Its translation: CSARDLWTVNSPLHF.

The rearrangement joins TRBV9 to TRBJ2-3; 8 bases are shared with TRBD2. J lost 3 bases, V lost 4 bases, and 10 bases had no gene match. CDR3 length: 16 residues. Germline lookup yields CDR1 SGDLS and CDR2 YYNGEE. CDR3 sequence reads: CASSPKGGRSTDTQYF. Here the CDR3 DNA reads TGTGCCAGCAGCCCAAAGGGCGGGAGGTCAACAGATACGCAGTATTTT.

This clonotype was detected many times. The J gene is TRBJ2-1, the V gene TRBV5-1; 8 bases line up with TRBD2. Germline values: CDR1 SGHRS, CDR2 YFSETQ. V lost 0 bases and J lost 0; bases outside the gene matches: 5. There are 17 residues in the CDR3. CDR3 residues: CASSLAGSGSSYNEQFF. The CDR3 DNA reads as TGCGCCAGCAGCTTGGCTGGAAGCGGGAGCTCCTACAATGAGCAGTTCTTC.

The CDR3 sequence is CSARGGSYNEQFF. CDR3 sequence (DNA): TGCAGTGCTAGGGGGGGGTCCTACAATGAGCAGTTCTTC. This chain uses TRBV20-1 with TRBJ2-1, with 7 bases that match TRBD2. CDR1 and CDR2 (germline): DFQATT, SNEGSKA (reference sequence). The CDR3 contains 13 residues. V lost 3 bases to trimming and J lost 1 base; unmatched junction nucleotides: 0.

This clonotype was found a few times. The V and J genes are TRBV5-1 and TRBJ2-7; 11 bases agree with TRBD1. The CDR3 totals 14 residues. Germline V gives CDR1 SGHRS, CDR2 YFSETQ. After removal of 4 bases from V and 5 bases from J, the junction contained 5 bases not matched to a gene. CDR3 protein: CASSQGQGVNEQYF. As DNA, the CDR3 is TGCGCCAGCAGCCAGGGACAGGGGGTGAACGAGCAGTACTTC.

In its sample, this clonotype was seen a few times. V and J are TRBV20-1 and TRBJ2-1; 14 bases match TRBD2. V shed 6 bases, J shed 7 bases, and the junction held 2 bases outside the gene matches. The CDR3 has 13 residues. Per the germline V gene, CDR1 is DFQATT and CDR2 is SNEGSKA (reference sequence). CDR3: CSATSGRGNEQFF. Here the CDR3 DNA reads TGCAGTGCGACTAGCGGGAGGGGGAATGAGCAGTTCTTC.

The V gene is TRBV5-1, the J gene TRBJ2-2, with D maybe TRBD1 (6 bases). This CDR3 comprises 15 residues. The ends were cut back, 4 bases at V and 6 bases at J, with 16 bases in the middle. Germline V gene lookup returns CDR1 SGHRS and CDR2 YFSETQ. The chain's CDR3 is CASSPLTGTPGELFF. CDR3 coding DNA: TGCGCCAGCAGCCCACTGACAGGTACCCCCGGGGAGCTGTTTTTT.

This clonotype has a handful of counts. The chain has TRBV9 and TRBJ2-7, with D unclear. Germline CDR1 SGDLS, CDR2 YYNGEE. The CDR3 extends over 14 amino acids. V lost 0 bases and J lost 3, with 10 bases in between. The CDR3 loop reads CASSVGSDLYEQYF. For the CDR3, the DNA is TGTGCCAGCAGCGTAGGGAGCGACCTCTACGAGCAGTACTTC.

This chain links TRBV12-3 or TRBV12-4 with TRBJ2-2; 8 bases align to TRBD1. The CDR3 consists of 16 residues. With 6 bases clipped from V and 5 bases from J, the junction kept 11 bases outside the gene matches. Here the CDR3 DNA reads TGTGCCAGCAGCCAACAGGGACAGGTGGGGACCGGGGAGCTGTTTTTT. Encoded protein: CASSQQGQVGTGELFF.

This clonotype was seen only once. V and J are TRBV20-1 and TRBJ2-1; the match to TRBD2 covers 8 bases. CDR1 is DFQATT, CDR2 SNEGSKA, per germline (reference sequence). The length of the CDR3 is 14 residues. The J segment lost 5 bases and the V segment lost 5 bases, leaving 8 bases of the junction unmatched. The CDR3 region has the DNA TGCAGTGCTTCTGGCGGGAGGAGGCACAATGAGCAGTTCTTC. Encoded protein: CSASGGRRHNEQFF.

V gene TRBV20-1 combines with J gene TRBJ2-7; D remains unclear. The CDR3 extends over 12 amino acids. V was shortened by 6 bases and J by 0 bases, with 9 bases between the two germline ends. CDR1 is DFQATT and CDR2 is SNEGSKA in the germline V gene (reference sequence). The chain's CDR3 is CSAARNSYEQYF. The CDR3 DNA sequence: TGCAGTGCGGCCAGAAACTCCTACGAGCAGTACTTC.

J is TRBJ1-2 and V is TRBV24-1; no definite D call. V dropped 5 bases and J dropped 0 bases, with 9 bases sitting between them. From germline, CDR1 is KGHDR and CDR2 SFDVKD. This CDR3 comprises 14 residues. The CDR3 DNA follows: TGTGCCACCAGTGGGAAGCATACTAACTATGGCTACACCTTC. Residues: CATSGKHTNYGYTF.

The V gene is TRBV30, the J gene TRBJ2-7; 10 nucleotides match TRBD2. The CDR3 is 17 residues long. Germline assignment: CDR1 GTSNPN and CDR2 SVGIG (reference sequence). The trim removed 3 bases at V and 5 bases at J, leaving 16 bases unmatched. In DNA, the CDR3 is TGTGCCTGGAGCGTCGGTATGTGGACTAGCGGACTAGACGAGCAGTACTTC. This translates into CAWSVGMWTSGLDEQYF. The full variable domain, with the rest looked up from reference TRBV30 and TRBJ2-7, is SQTIHQWPATLVQPVGSPLSLECTVEGTSNPNLYWYRQAAGRGLQLLFYSVGIGQISSEVPQNLSASRPQDRQFILSSKKLLLSDSGFYLCAWSVGMWTSGLDEQYFGPGTRLTVT.

The V gene is TRBV27, the J gene TRBJ1-6, with D unclear. This CDR3 is built from 15 residues. Trimming stripped 1 base from V and 4 bases from J, with 8 bases between. The germline V gene encodes CDR1 MNHEY and CDR2 SMNVEV (reference sequence). CDR3 bases: TGTGCCAGCAGTTTATGGTCAGCTTATAATTCACCCCTCCACTTT. Protein product: CASSLWSAYNSPLHF.

The V gene is TRBV5-1, the J gene TRBJ1-1, with D perhaps matching TRBD1 (5 bases). The CDR3 totals 14 residues. Germline lookup yields CDR1 SGHRS and CDR2 YFSETQ. V shed 1 base and J shed 6 bases, with 13 bases lying between them. Written as DNA, the CDR3 is TGCGCCAGCAGCTTGTCTTTTGGGGACGCTGAAGCTTTCTTT. Protein sequence: CASSLSFGDAEAFF.

The rearrangement links TRBV10-3 to TRBJ2-3; possible D gene TRBD1, 7 bases. The V and J ends lost 7 bases and 5 bases respectively, with 10 bases between them. Germline values: CDR1 ENHRY, CDR2 SYGVKD. This CDR3 contains 12 residues. CDR3 sequence reads: CAITQGGDTQYF. The CDR3 bases are TGTGCCATCACCCAGGGGGGAGATACGCAGTATTTT.

The chain links TRBV5-1 to TRBJ2-1; D remains ambiguous. Germline loops: CDR1 SGHRS, CDR2 YFSETQ. Trimming took 0 bases from V and 5 from J, leaving 15 bases between them. The CDR3 is 16 residues long. The CDR3 DNA is TGCGCCAGCAGCTTGGCCCCCCGATACAACCACAATGAGCAGTTCTTC. Amino acid sequence: CASSLAPRYNHNEQFF.

This chain joins TRBV7-3 and TRBJ2-5; a possible D gene is TRBD2 (5 bases). The CDR3 contains 13 residues. Germline CDR1 SGHTA, CDR2 FQGTGA. V lost 4 bases and J 4 bases, leaving 10 bases between the germline ends. The CDR3 nucleotides are TGTGCCAGCAGCTCGAGCGCGGGAGAGACCCAGTACTTC. This sequence encodes CASSSSAGETQYF.